The clone carrying this T cell receptor (beta chain) was detected a few times. The antigen is unknown. In building TCR beta libraries, iRepertoire HTBI primers were used together with Arm-PCR of CDR3 regions. MiXCR, applied by TCRdb to the multiplex PCR reads, yields one record per CDR3 protein. The sample comprises about 430,000 distinct CDR3 sequences, 21% of which are singletons, and roughly an eighth rests with the top ten. The data were taken from a study of regulatory T cells in long-lasting Graves disease. Study conclusions and caveats: Persistent Graves' patients showed reduced TCR diversity versus newly diagnosed patients.

This CDR3 is 11 amino acids long. The ends were cut back, 5 bases at V and 6 bases at J, with 11 bases in the middle. Germline values: CDR1 SQVTM, CDR2 ANQGSEA. Documented time point: persistent/refractory GD, antithyroid drugs over 5 years with positive TRAb. The TCR library was made from RNA extracted from PBMCs. This chain joins TRBV29-1 and TRBJ2-7, with unresolved D. The clonotype originates from a female donor with Graves disease. The sequencing here drew on peripheral blood mononuclear cells (PBMCs), taken when the disease was refractory, from a patient treated with antithyroid drugs. CDR3 sequence: CSVLRTGEQYF. In DNA, the CDR3 is TGCAGCGTTCTGCGGACCGGCGAGCAGTACTTC.